Each of the 14 T cell receptor beta chains below was sequenced from the same sample in a study of blood T cell repertoires in COVID-19. The repertoire was sequenced with immunoSEQ multiplex PCR; TCRdb's copy has only in-frame clones and lacks some. Among 15,000 or so clones listed, 70% to 90% were seen once. The sample was peripheral blood. The source is a man in his forties with active or convalescent COVID-19.

The chain carries TRBV5-3 and TRBJ1-1, with a weak D call TRBD1 (6 bases). TRBV5-3 is treated as an ORF (open reading frame) with a function not yet certain. The CDR3 runs 11 residues. Trimming shortened V by 8 bases and J by 6 bases, and 11 bases separated the two germline ends. This chain's CDR3 is CASQDSAEAFF. CDR3 nucleotide sequence: TGTGCCAGCCAGGACAGCGCTGAAGCTTTCTTT.

The chain combines TRBV3-1 (or the pseudogene TRBV3-2) with TRBJ1-2; tentatively, D is TRBD1 (5 bases). Germline assignment: CDR1 LGHDT and CDR2 YNNKEL (reference sequence). This CDR3 has 16 amino acids. The V end lost 0 bases, the J end lost 5 bases, and 16 bases lay between the germline ends. The CDR3 DNA reads TGTGCCAGCAGCCAAGAACTTGGGCAGGGAGGTTATGGCTACACCTTC. Translation: CASSQELGQGGYGYTF.

The V call is TRBV13, the J call TRBJ2-3, with a tentative D call TRBD2 (6 bases). The germline gives CDR1 PRHDT, CDR2 FYEKMQ (reference sequence). The CDR3 consists of 17 residues. Trimming stripped 5 bases from V and 2 bases from J, with 20 bases between. The CDR3 is CASSPPWGEPHTDTQYF. In nucleotides, the CDR3 is TGTGCCAGCAGCCCGCCTTGGGGGGAGCCACACACAGATACGCAGTATTTT.

The rearrangement uses TRBV18 and TRBJ1-2, with 10 bases that match TRBD1. The germline V gene has CDR1 KGHSH and CDR2 LQKENI. Unmatched junction bases numbered 7, after V lost 2 bases and J lost 4 bases. This CDR3 spans 16 amino acids. The CDR3 nucleotides read TGTGCCAGCTCACCATCCGACAGGGGGCTTTTCTATGGCTACACCTTC. Its translation: CASSPSDRGLFYGYTF. Combining the CDR3 with reference TRBV18 and TRBJ1-2 gives the whole variable domain NAGVMQNPRHLVRRRGQEARLRCSPMKGHSHVYWYRQLPEEGLKFMVYLQKENIIDESGMPKERFSAEFPKEGPSILRIQQVVRGDSAAYFCASSPSDRGLFYGYTFGSGTRLTVV.

The genes are TRBV2 and TRBJ1-5; 8 nucleotides align to TRBD1. This CDR3 region has 14 residues. Germline lookup yields CDR1 SNHLY and CDR2 FYNNEI. The V gene end was trimmed by 3 bases and the J gene end by 6 bases; junction bases not matched to a gene: 4. CDR3 coding DNA: TGTGCCAGCAGTGATCAGGGGGCCGTTCAGCCCCAGCATTTT. Encoded protein: CASSDQGAVQPQHF.

This chain joins TRBV27 and TRBJ2-7, with D possibly being TRBD2 (5 bases). V lost 2 bases, J lost 1 base, and 6 bases lay in between. CDR1 and CDR2 from the germline V gene are MNHEY and SMNVEV (reference sequence). The CDR3 extends over 13 amino acids. DNA for the CDR3: TGTGCCAGCAGTTTACGGGGATCCTACGAGCAGTACTTC. The encoded protein is CASSLRGSYEQYF.

The table lists this clone with a few counts. The chain employs TRBV6-5 and TRBJ1-6, with 7 bases that match TRBD1. Germline CDR1 MNHEY, CDR2 SVGAGI. V dropped 4 bases and J dropped 5; count of bases not matched to a gene: 8. The CDR3 runs 16 residues. The chain's CDR3 is CASSSLAGTDNSPLHF. For the CDR3, the DNA is TGTGCCAGCAGTTCACTCGCCGGGACAGATAATTCACCCCTCCACTTT.

The chain links TRBV7-9 to TRBJ2-1; 12 bases fit TRBD2. Germline-derived CDR1 and CDR2 are SEHNR and FQNEAQ (reference sequence). Trimming took 3 bases from V and 4 from J; bases not matched to a gene: 7. There are 17 residues in the CDR3. CDR3 region: CASSFPSGGVFYNEQFF. CDR3 in DNA: TGTGCCAGCAGCTTCCCTAGCGGGGGGGTTTTTTACAATGAGCAGTTCTTC.

The chain is built from TRBV2 and TRBJ2-3; D is unresolved. V was pared by 6 bases and J by 8 bases, with 9 bases between. Per the germline V gene, CDR1 is SNHLY and CDR2 is FYNNEI. The CDR3 contains 11 residues. This CDR3 is CASSATLTQYF. CDR3 in DNA: TGTGCCAGCAGCGCGACTCTTACGCAGTATTTT. Drawing the rest from reference TRBV2 and TRBJ2-3, the complete variable domain is EPEVTQTPSHQVTQMGQEVILRCVPISNHLYFYWYRQILGQKVEFLVSFYNNEISEKSEIFDDQFSVERPDGSNFTLKIRSTKLEDSAMYFCASSATLTQYFGPGTRLTVL.

The gene calls are TRBV5-4 and TRBJ1-4, with D unclear. This CDR3 has 12 amino acids. The V gene's germline CDR1 is SGHNT and CDR2 YYREEE (reference sequence). The V gene lost 4 bases and the J gene lost 5 bases, with 6 bases spanning the gap. The CDR3 reads CASSPGNEKLFF. In nucleotides, the CDR3 is TGTGCCAGCAGCCCGGGGAATGAAAAACTGTTTTTT.

The gene calls are TRBV6-5 and TRBJ2-7; 9 bases are a match to TRBD1. Unmatched junction bases numbered 10, after V lost 8 bases and J lost 5 bases. Germline V gene data show CDR1 as MNHEY and CDR2 as SVGAGI. CDR3 length: 14 amino acids. The CDR3 spells CASGIKTGGHEQYF. The CDR3 nucleotides read TGTGCCAGCGGGATTAAAACAGGGGGCCACGAGCAGTACTTC.

The chain recombines TRBV7-2 with TRBJ2-3, with a tentative D call TRBD1 (6 bases). The CDR3 consists of 15 residues. Germline CDR1 is SGHTA and CDR2 is FQGNSA. Trimming cost V 1 base and J 0 bases, with 8 bases left between them. The CDR3, as DNA: TGTGCCAGCAGCTTAGTAGGGGGTAGCACAGATACGCAGTATTTT. Its translation is CASSLVGGSTDTQYF.

The chain has TRBV15 and TRBJ1-4, with D hard to call. There are 14 residues in the CDR3. The V end was cut by 0 bases, the J end by 8 bases, with 10 bases between. The germline V gene encodes CDR1 LNHNV and CDR2 YYDKDF (reference sequence). CDR3 in DNA: TGTGCCACCAGCAGAGAAGGTTCGGGAGAAAAACTGTTTTTT. Translated, it gives CATSREGSGEKLFF.

Details on this clone: A read error may produce the germline difference seen at one junction end. The rearrangement uses TRBV29-1 and TRBJ1-4, with 10 nucleotides matching TRBD1. Germline V gene sequence: CDR1 SQVTM, CDR2 ANQGSEA. The CDR3 loop spans 8 amino acids. The CDR3 bases are TGCAGCGTTGGGACAGGGGGTTTT. This codes for CSVGTGGF.